This record concerns one T cell receptor beta chain sequence. Among the patients, aged 18 to 65, hyperthyroidism was newly diagnosed and had lasted under 2 months. Diagnoses used clinical symptoms, serum thyroxine and TRAb, thyroid ultrasound and orbital computed tomography. Amplified TCR beta CDR3 regions came from RNA transcripts. Researchers ran a first-round RT-PCR on the TCR CDR3 using the HTBI primer set. In TCRdb, the multiplex PCR reads were re-called with MiXCR into one record per CDR3 protein. The sample has some 600,000 distinct CDR3 sequences; 46% are singletons. The germline CDR1 and CDR2 sequences are SGHTA and FQGNSA. The CDR3 runs to 18 residues. V lost 5 bases to trimming and J lost 4 bases; unmatched junction nucleotides: 15. The sample belongs to a study of T cells in Graves' hyperthyroidism and ophthalmopathy.

The clonotype comes from a woman between 18 and 29 years old with Graves' hyperthyroidism. The chain has TRBV7-2 and TRBJ2-7; TRBD2 matches at 12 bases. Material for sequencing was peripheral blood or thyroid tissue (not recorded which). Here the CDR3 DNA reads TGTGCCAGCAGCCCCCCCGGGGCTAGCGGGAGGGCCGAATACGAGCAGTACTTC. Translated, it gives CASSPPGASGRAEYEQYF.